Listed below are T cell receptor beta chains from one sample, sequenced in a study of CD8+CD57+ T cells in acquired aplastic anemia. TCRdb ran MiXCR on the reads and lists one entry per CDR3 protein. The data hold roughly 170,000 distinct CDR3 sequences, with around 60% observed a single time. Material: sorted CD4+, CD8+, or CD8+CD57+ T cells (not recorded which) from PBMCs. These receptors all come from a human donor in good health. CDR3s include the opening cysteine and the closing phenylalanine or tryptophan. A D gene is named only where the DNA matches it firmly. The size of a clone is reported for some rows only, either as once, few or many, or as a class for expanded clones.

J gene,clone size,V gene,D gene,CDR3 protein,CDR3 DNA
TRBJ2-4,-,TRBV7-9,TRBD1,CASSLVAGQGVYDKNIQYF,TGTGCCAGCAGCTTAGTGGCGGGACAGGGGGTGTACGACAAAAACATTCAGTACTTC
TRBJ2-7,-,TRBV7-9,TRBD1,CASSFPGQGEYEQCF,TGTGCCAGCAGTTTCCCCGGACAGGGGGAGTACGAGCAGTGCTTC
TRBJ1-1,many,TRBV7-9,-,CASSFPALNTEAFF,TGTGCCAGCAGCTTTCCGGCCCTGAACACTGAAGCTTTCTTT
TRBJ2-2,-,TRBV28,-,CASKPPSFTGELFF,TGTGCCAGCAAACCGCCCTCTTTCACCGGGGAGCTGTTTTTT
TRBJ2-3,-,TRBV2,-,CASRESHGTDTQYF,TGTGCCAGCAGGGAGAGTCACGGCACAGATACGCAGTATTTT
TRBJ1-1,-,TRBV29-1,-,CSEIQGETGAFF,TGCAGCGAGATACAGGGTGAAACGGGTGCTTTCTTT
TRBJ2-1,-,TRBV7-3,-,CASSPRLSGRNSYNEQFF,TGTGCCAGCAGCCCCCGGCTCAGCGGGCGAAACTCCTACAATGAGCAGTTCTTC
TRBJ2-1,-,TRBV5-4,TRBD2,CDGTSGGNEQFF,TGTGACGGGACTAGCGGGGGCAATGAGCAGTTCTTC
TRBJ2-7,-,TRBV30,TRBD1,CAWSGMGQGNEQYF,TGTGCCTGGAGCGGCATGGGACAGGGAAACGAGCAGTACTTC
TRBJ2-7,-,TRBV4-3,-,CASSQDLTSCEQYF,TGCGCCAGCAGCCAAGATTTGACTTCCTGCGAGCAGTACTTC
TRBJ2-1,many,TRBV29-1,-,CSFPRGYNEQFF,TGCAGCTTTCCACGGGGCTACAATGAGCAGTTCTTC
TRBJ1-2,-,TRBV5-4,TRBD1,CASSLGRGHGYTF,TGTGCCAGCAGCTTGGGAAGGGGGCATGGCTACACCTTC
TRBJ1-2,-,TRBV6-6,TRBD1,CASSSWTGESYGYTF,TGTGCCAGCAGTTCCTGGACAGGGGAGAGCTATGGCTACACCTTC
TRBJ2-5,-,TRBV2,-,CASRPGGVGFQETQYF,TGTGCCAGCCGCCCCGGTGGCGTGGGATTTCAAGAGACCCAGTACTTC
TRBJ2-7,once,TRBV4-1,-,CASSQDRTAAYEQCF,TGCGCCAGCAGCCAAGACCGAACAGCGGCCTACGAGCAGTGCTTC
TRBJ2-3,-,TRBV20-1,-,CSALRGQYTDTQYF,TGCAGTGCCTTGCGGGGCCAATACACAGATACGCAGTATTTT
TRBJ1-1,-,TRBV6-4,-,CASSDSGTTEAFF,TGTGCCAGCAGTGACTCGGGAACCACTGAAGCTTTCTTT
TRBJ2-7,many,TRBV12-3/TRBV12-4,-,CASRPPLGEVYEQYF,TGTGCCAGCAGGCCCCCCTTGGGGGAGGTCTACGAGCAGTACTTC
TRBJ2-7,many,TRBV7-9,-,CASSLTINEQYF,TGTGCCAGCAGCCTAACGATTAACGAGCAGTACTTC
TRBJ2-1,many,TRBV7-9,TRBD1,CASRSGTGNPFF,TGTGCCAGCAGGTCCGGGACAGGGAATCCGTTCTTC
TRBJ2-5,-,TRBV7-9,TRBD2,CASSVESGGAETQYF,TGTGCCAGCAGCGTAGAGAGCGGGGGGGCGGAGACCCAGTACTTC
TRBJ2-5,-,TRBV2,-,CATSGVETQYF,TGTGCCACCTCAGGGGTAGAGACCCAGTACTTC
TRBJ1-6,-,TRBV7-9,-,CASSFGGDISPLHF,TGTGCCAGCAGCTTCGGAGGGGATATCTCACCCCTCCACTTT
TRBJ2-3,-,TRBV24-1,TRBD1,CATSHRDSSPGSYNEQYF,TGTGCCACCAGTCACCGGGACAGCAGTCCTGGTTCCTACAATGAGCAGTATTTT
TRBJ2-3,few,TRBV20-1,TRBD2,CSARGTTWADTQYF,TGCAGTGCTAGGGGGACTACATGGGCAGATACGCAGTATTTT
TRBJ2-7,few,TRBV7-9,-,CASSYPKSSYEQYF,TGTGCCAGCAGCTATCCCAAAAGCTCCTACGAGCAGTACTTC